A selection of T cell receptor beta chains follows, all from one sample in a study of T cell changes during pregnancy in multiple sclerosis. Libraries were prepared by immunoSEQ multiplex PCR; TCRdb keeps only in-frame clonotypes and omits some of them. Found here are about 70,000 clones, just over 90% of them singletons; the top ten hold roughly 1.2%. Here the sequenced sample was peripheral blood, taken in the third trimester of pregnancy. The origin of the receptors is a female donor with multiple sclerosis, enrolled in a pregnancy study. The CDR3 runs from the conserved cysteine through the conserved F or W. D genes are given only for firm matches. The size entry is marked missing in some rows and otherwise reads once, few, many or a size class.

CDR3 DNA: TGTGCCTGGATGTTCGCCGGGAATGAAAAACTGTTTTTT
CDR3 protein: CAWMFAGNEKLFF
clone size: once
J gene: TRBJ1-4
D gene: -
V gene: TRBV30

CDR3 DNA: TGTGCCAGCAGCTTCGGAGCGGGAGTACCCTACGAGCAGTACTTC
CDR3 protein: CASSFGAGVPYEQYF
clone size: -
J gene: TRBJ2-7
D gene: TRBD2
V gene: TRBV5-5

CDR3 DNA: TGTGCCAGCAGCTTACACAGGGCAGTTGACACCATATATTTT
CDR3 protein: CASSLHRAVDTIYF
clone size: -
J gene: TRBJ1-3
D gene: -
V gene: TRBV7-9

CDR3 DNA: TGCGCCAGCAGCTTGGGACAGGGTCTCAATCAGCCCCAGCATTTT
CDR3 protein: CASSLGQGLNQPQHF
clone size: few
J gene: TRBJ1-5
D gene: TRBD1
V gene: TRBV5-1

CDR3 DNA: TGTGCCAGCAGTACTTATGGACCTCTCCTCGGGGACAATGAGCAGTTCTTC
CDR3 protein: CASSTYGPLLGDNEQFF
clone size: -
J gene: TRBJ2-1
D gene: -
V gene: TRBV27

CDR3 DNA: TGTGCCAGCAGCAGGCAGGGGGTCGGCTACACCTTC
CDR3 protein: CASSRQGVGYTF
clone size: -
J gene: TRBJ1-2
D gene: TRBD1
V gene: TRBV9

CDR3 DNA: TGCAGCCCCCCTGGTGAGGGAAACACCATATATTTT
CDR3 protein: CSPPGEGNTIYF
clone size: -
J gene: TRBJ1-3
D gene: -
V gene: TRBV29-1

CDR3 DNA: TGTGCCAGCAGCGGCCAGGACTTCCTACAGGGAGATACGCAGTATTTT
CDR3 protein: CASSGQDFLQGDTQYF
clone size: once
J gene: TRBJ2-3
D gene: -
V gene: TRBV9

CDR3 DNA: TGTGCCAGCAGTTTCCCCTCGGGTGGCACTGAAGCTTTCTTT
CDR3 protein: CASSFPSGGTEAFF
clone size: -
J gene: TRBJ1-1
D gene: -
V gene: TRBV28

CDR3 DNA: TGCGCCAGCAGCCCTTGGACTAGCACCCTATCCGGGGAGCTGTTTTTT
CDR3 protein: CASSPWTSTLSGELFF
clone size: -
J gene: TRBJ2-2
D gene: TRBD2
V gene: TRBV4-1

CDR3 DNA: TGTGCCAGCAGCAGGGGGGCCGGGGAGCTGTTTTTT
CDR3 protein: CASSRGAGELFF
clone size: -
J gene: TRBJ2-2
D gene: -
V gene: TRBV6-5

CDR3 DNA: TGTGCCAGTAGTACCGGGACTAGCGTCTCCTACAATGAGCAGTTCTTC
CDR3 protein: CASSTGTSVSYNEQFF
clone size: -
J gene: TRBJ2-1
D gene: TRBD2
V gene: TRBV19

CDR3 DNA: TGTGCCAGCAGCACCATAGGGGATGGCTATGGCTACACCTTC
CDR3 protein: CASSTIGDGYGYTF
clone size: -
J gene: TRBJ1-2
D gene: -
V gene: TRBV27

CDR3 DNA: TGTGCCAGCAGCCAAGATGCTCGGGAGCAGTTCTTC
CDR3 protein: CASSQDAREQFF
clone size: -
J gene: TRBJ2-1
D gene: -
V gene: TRBV4-2

CDR3 DNA: TGTGCCAGCTCCACCATAGCGGGAGGCGGCAATGAGCAGTTCTTC
CDR3 protein: CASSTIAGGGNEQFF
clone size: -
J gene: TRBJ2-1
D gene: TRBD2
V gene: TRBV18

CDR3 DNA: TGCAGCGTTGAAGGCACCACGACTAGCGGGAGCTCCTACGAGCAGTACTTC
CDR3 protein: CSVEGTTTSGSSYEQYF
clone size: -
J gene: TRBJ2-7
D gene: TRBD2
V gene: TRBV29-1

CDR3 DNA: TGCGCCAGCAGCTTAGGAGCGGGAGGTTACGAGCAGTACTTC
CDR3 protein: CASSLGAGGYEQYF
clone size: -
J gene: TRBJ2-7
D gene: TRBD2
V gene: TRBV5-1

CDR3 DNA: TGTGCCAGCAGACGGGACAGCCTCGGCACAGATACGCAGTATTTT
CDR3 protein: CASRRDSLGTDTQYF
clone size: -
J gene: TRBJ2-3
D gene: TRBD1
V gene: TRBV7-6

CDR3 DNA: TGTGCCAGCAGCCAAGATCAGGGGGGAGGCTACGAGCAGTACTTC
CDR3 protein: CASSQDQGGGYEQYF
clone size: -
J gene: TRBJ2-7
D gene: -
V gene: TRBV4-2

CDR3 DNA: TGCGCCAGCAGCCAGGCATACAACCTTCCCTACGAGCAGTACTTC
CDR3 protein: CASSQAYNLPYEQYF
clone size: -
J gene: TRBJ2-7
D gene: -
V gene: TRBV4-3

CDR3 DNA: TGTGCCAGCAGTTTAGAAGTCCAGTTCTTC
CDR3 protein: CASSLEVQFF
clone size: -
J gene: TRBJ2-1
D gene: -
V gene: TRBV28

CDR3 DNA: TGCGCCAGCAGGGAAGCGGGAGCGGGGGAGACCCAGTACTTC
CDR3 protein: CASREAGAGETQYF
clone size: -
J gene: TRBJ2-5
D gene: TRBD2
V gene: TRBV5-1

CDR3 DNA: TGTGCCATCAGTGTTCAGACAGGGTCCTACGAGCAGTACTTC
CDR3 protein: CAISVQTGSYEQYF
clone size: -
J gene: TRBJ2-7
D gene: TRBD1
V gene: TRBV10-3

CDR3 DNA: TGTGCCAGTGTGGCGGGACAGCCCTACGAGCAGTACTTC
CDR3 protein: CASVAGQPYEQYF
clone size: -
J gene: TRBJ2-7
D gene: -
V gene: TRBV18

CDR3 DNA: TGTGCGTCCCGGGGCAGGGGGACCCAGTACTTC
CDR3 protein: CASRGRGTQYF
clone size: -
J gene: TRBJ2-5
D gene: -
V gene: TRBV28

CDR3 DNA: TGTGCCAGCAGCTCCAGCGTACCCTATGGCTACACCTTC
CDR3 protein: CASSSSVPYGYTF
clone size: -
J gene: TRBJ1-2
D gene: -
V gene: TRBV7-9

CDR3 DNA: TGTGCCACCAGCAGACAGTACAACACTGAAGCTTTCTTT
CDR3 protein: CATSRQYNTEAFF
clone size: -
J gene: TRBJ1-1
D gene: -
V gene: TRBV15

CDR3 DNA: TGTGCCAGCAGTTCCAACTACGAGCAGTACTTC
CDR3 protein: CASSSNYEQYF
clone size: once
J gene: TRBJ2-7
D gene: -
V gene: TRBV28

CDR3 DNA: TGTGCCATCGCTGTAACTAGCGGACCCACAGATACGCAGTATTTT
CDR3 protein: CAIAVTSGPTDTQYF
clone size: -
J gene: TRBJ2-3
D gene: TRBD2
V gene: TRBV10-3